The sequence of this TCR beta chain was determined in a study of blood T cell repertoires in COVID-19 (TCRdb year 2020). A note on the overall study: Samples covering the acute and convalescent phases of COVID-19 were provided by collaborators in the United States, Italy and Spain. The material from the prospective study consisted of cDNA or gDNA derived from T cells, B-cell-depleted T cells, or PBMCs. Deeply sampled blood TCRbeta repertoires from subjects exposed to, actively infected with, or recovered from COVID-19 were included in the dataset. The repertoires were released in a freely available public database intended as a resource for research on the immune response to SARS-CoV-2. Samples came from the ongoing ImmuneRACE study (first 160 participants) plus 1,254 subjects from 6 global collaborators. A de-identified subject ID, COVID-19 status, age in years and sex were almost always included in the sample metadata. Where available, HLA class I and class II types were taken from metadata supplied by the sample provider and were not determined by assay-based typing.

Beyond this particular receptor, the publication reports: How much clinical and demographic metadata was included differed by source and by participant, and the metadata was provided uncurated.

Only a few counts were recorded for this clone. Its antigen specificity is not known. No base qualities exist here, and no much larger clone lies one base off it. The immunoSEQ Assay, a bias-controlled multiplex PCR, was used to amplify TCRbeta CDR3 regions from genomic DNA. Turning to the authors' computational methods: The number of nucleated cells in each sample was estimated by amplification of reference gene primers within the assay. To quantify the absolute abundance of each unique TCRbeta CDR3 rearrangement, sequence reads were collapsed and filtered. Productive Simpson clonality was computed per sample as the square root of Simpson's diversity index over productive rearrangements. TCRdb retrieved this table from immuneACCESS and kept in-frame rearrangements only. Not all clones are present; in checked studies, unresolved V genes account for under half, and no reason is known for the remainder. V, J and clone size reflect that table, while D and trimming were determined from the DNA. The sample table lists roughly 130,000 clones, about 80% of them with a count of one. Clones ranked in the top ten supply approximately 3.5% of the sample.

Whole blood was collected in K2EDTA tubes by collaborating institutions according to the institutions' own protocols. Collaborator samples were shipped for TCRbeta analysis as frozen whole blood, isolated PBMCs, or DNA extracted from either sample type. V is clipped by 1 base and J by 1 base, and the sequence between their germline boundaries is 7 bases long. Reading the germline V gene gives CDR1 MDHEN and CDR2 SYDVKM. Taken from cysteine to phenylalanine, the CDR3 has 14 residues. The CDR3 DNA has 42 bases and is translated from base 1. The rearrangement joined TRBV28 to TRBJ1-1, and possibly TRBD1, on 5 matching bases. The specimen sequenced was peripheral blood. The TCR sequence derives from a man aged 55-75 years with acute or convalescent COVID-19. CDR3 region: CASSLYRRNTEAFF. The DNA sequence follows: TGTGCCAGCAGTTTATACAGGAGGAACACTGAAGCTTTCTTT.